This entry lists 3 T cell receptor beta chains sequenced from one sample in a study of blood T cell repertoires in COVID-19. Profiled with immunoSEQ multiplex PCR; TCRdb holds only in-frame clones, not every one. The table records about 120,000 clones, about 80% of them present only once. Sequencing was performed on peripheral blood. The origin of the receptors is a middle-aged man with active or convalescent COVID-19.

The chain employs TRBV5-1 and TRBJ2-7; 8 bases line up with TRBD1. The trim removed 1 base at V and 6 bases at J, leaving 6 bases unmatched. Germline V gene data show CDR1 as SGHRS and CDR2 as YFSETQ. This CDR3 has 14 amino acids. The CDR3: CASSLRTGLGEQYF. DNA for the CDR3: TGCGCCAGCAGCTTGAGGACAGGGCTAGGCGAGCAGTACTTC. The full variable domain, rest sourced from reference TRBV5-1 and TRBJ2-7, is KAGVTQTPRYLIKTRGQQVTLSCSPISGHRSVSWYQQTPGQGLQFLFEYFSETQRNKGNFPGRFSGRQFSNSRSEMNVSTLELGDSALYLCASSLRTGLGEQYFGPGTRLTVT.

This chain links TRBV19 with TRBJ1-1; 7 bases agree with TRBD1. The CDR3 extends over 15 amino acids. In germline, CDR1 is LNHDA, CDR2 SQIVND (reference sequence). V trimming: 3 bases; J trimming: 0 bases; junction bases outside the gene matches: 4. CDR3 bases: TGTGCCAGTAGTATGGATGACAGGGTGAACACTGAAGCTTTCTTT. This translates into CASSMDDRVNTEAFF.

There are a few counts of this clone. This rearrangement joins TRBV15 to TRBJ2-4; 7 bases line up with TRBD2. Germline CDR1 LNHNV, CDR2 YYDKDF (reference sequence). Trimming took 5 bases from V and 1 from J; bases not matched to a gene: 20. CDR3 length equals 20 residues. CDR3: CATSPWGREGPSFAKNIQYF. CDR3 coding DNA: TGTGCCACCAGCCCCTGGGGGAGGGAGGGCCCGTCGTTTGCCAAAAACATTCAGTACTTC.